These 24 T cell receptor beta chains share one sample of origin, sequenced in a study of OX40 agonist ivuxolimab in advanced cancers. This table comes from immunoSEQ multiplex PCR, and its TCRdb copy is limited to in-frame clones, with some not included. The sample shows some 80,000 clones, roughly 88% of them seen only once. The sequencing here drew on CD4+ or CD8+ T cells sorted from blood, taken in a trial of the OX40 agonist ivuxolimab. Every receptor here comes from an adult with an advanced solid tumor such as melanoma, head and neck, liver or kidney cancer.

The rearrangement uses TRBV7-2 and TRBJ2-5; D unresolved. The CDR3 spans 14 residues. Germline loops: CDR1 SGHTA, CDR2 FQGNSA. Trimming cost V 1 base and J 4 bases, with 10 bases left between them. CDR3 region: CASSLVHLGETQYF. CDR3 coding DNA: TGTGCCAGCAGCTTAGTCCACTTGGGAGAGACCCAGTACTTC. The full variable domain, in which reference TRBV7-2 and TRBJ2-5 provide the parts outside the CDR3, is GAGVSQSPSNKVTEKGKDVELRCDPISGHTALYWYRQSLGQGLEFLIYFQGNSAPDKSGLPSDRFSAERTGGSVSTLTIQRTQQEDSAVYLCASSLVHLGETQYFGPGTRLLVL.

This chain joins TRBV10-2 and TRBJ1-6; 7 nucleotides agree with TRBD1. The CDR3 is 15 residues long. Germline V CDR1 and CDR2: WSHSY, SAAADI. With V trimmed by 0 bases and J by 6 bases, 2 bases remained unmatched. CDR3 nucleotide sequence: TGCGCCAGCAGTGAGTCGCGACAGGGTAATTCACCCCTCCACTTT. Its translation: CASSESRQGNSPLHF.

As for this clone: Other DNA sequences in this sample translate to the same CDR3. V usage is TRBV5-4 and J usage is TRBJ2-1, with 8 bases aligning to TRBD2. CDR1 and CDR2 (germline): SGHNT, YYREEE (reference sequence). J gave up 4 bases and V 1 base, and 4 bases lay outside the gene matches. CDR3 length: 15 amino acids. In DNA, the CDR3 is TGTGCCAGCAGCTTGACTAGCGGTGGTTACAATGAGCAGTTCTTC. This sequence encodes CASSLTSGGYNEQFF. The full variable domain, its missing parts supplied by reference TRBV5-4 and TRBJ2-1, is ETGVTQSPTHLIKTRGQQVTLRCSSQSGHNTVSWYQQALGQGPQFIFQYYREEENGRGNFPPRFSGLQFPNYSSELNVNALELDDSALYLCASSLTSGGYNEQFFGPGTRLTVL.

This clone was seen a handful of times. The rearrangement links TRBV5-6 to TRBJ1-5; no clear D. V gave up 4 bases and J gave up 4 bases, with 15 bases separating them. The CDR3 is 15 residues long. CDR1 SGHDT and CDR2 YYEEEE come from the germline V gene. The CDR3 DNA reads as TGTGCCAGCAGCCTAGGACCAACTGGGAATCAGCCCCAGCATTTT. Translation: CASSLGPTGNQPQHF. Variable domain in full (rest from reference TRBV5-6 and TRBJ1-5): DAGVTQSPTHLIKTRGQQVTLRCSPKSGHDTVSWYQQALGQGPQFIFQYYEEEERQRGNFPDRFSGHQFPNYSSELNVNALLLGDSALYLCASSLGPTGNQPQHFGDGTRLSIL.

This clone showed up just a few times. CDR3 sequence (DNA): TGTGCCAGCAGTGATCGGGCCGATTACTATGGCTACACCTTC. This encodes CASSDRADYYGYTF. The chain recombines TRBV6-1 with TRBJ1-2, with unresolved D. With 3 bases removed from V and 3 bases from J, the gap between germline ends came to 11 bases. The CDR3 extends over 14 amino acids. The germline V gene has CDR1 MNHNS and CDR2 SASEGT.

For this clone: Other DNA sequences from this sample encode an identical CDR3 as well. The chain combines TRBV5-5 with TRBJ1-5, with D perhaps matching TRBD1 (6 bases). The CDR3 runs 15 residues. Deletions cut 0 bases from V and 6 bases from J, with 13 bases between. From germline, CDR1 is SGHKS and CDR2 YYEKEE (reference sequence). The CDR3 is CASSLGGGKGQPQHF. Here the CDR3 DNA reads TGTGCCAGCAGCTTGGGAGGGGGAAAAGGTCAGCCCCAGCATTTT.

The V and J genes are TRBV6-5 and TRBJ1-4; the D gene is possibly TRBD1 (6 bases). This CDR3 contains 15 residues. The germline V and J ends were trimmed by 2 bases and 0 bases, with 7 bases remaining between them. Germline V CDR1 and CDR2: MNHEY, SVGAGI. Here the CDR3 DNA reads TGTGCCAGCAGTTACCACAGGGCAACTAATGAAAAACTGTTTTTT. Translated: CASSYHRATNEKLFF.

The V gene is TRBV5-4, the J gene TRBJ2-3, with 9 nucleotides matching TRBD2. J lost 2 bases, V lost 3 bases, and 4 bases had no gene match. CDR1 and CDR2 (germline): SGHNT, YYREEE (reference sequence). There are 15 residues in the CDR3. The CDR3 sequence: CASSSKRGATDTQYF. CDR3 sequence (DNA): TGTGCCAGCAGCTCAAAGCGGGGGGCCACAGATACGCAGTATTTT.

CDR3 bases: TGCGCCAGCAGCGTCCGGACAGGGGGCGGTAACTATGGCTACACCTTC. Protein sequence: CASSVRTGGGNYGYTF. The rearrangement uses TRBV5-1 and TRBJ1-2, with TRBD1 matching over 11 bases. CDR3 length: 16 residues. Germline V gene lookup returns CDR1 SGHRS and CDR2 YFSETQ. J lost 1 base, V lost 4 bases, and 6 bases had no gene match. The full variable domain, completed using reference TRBV5-1 and TRBJ1-2, is KAGVTQTPRYLIKTRGQQVTLSCSPISGHRSVSWYQQTPGQGLQFLFEYFSETQRNKGNFPGRFSGRQFSNSRSEMNVSTLELGDSALYLCASSVRTGGGNYGYTFGSGTRLTVV.

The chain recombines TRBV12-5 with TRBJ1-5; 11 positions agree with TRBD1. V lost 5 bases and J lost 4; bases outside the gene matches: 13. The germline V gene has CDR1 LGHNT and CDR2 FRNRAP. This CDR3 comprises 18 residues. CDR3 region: CASGRSGTGGNGNQPQHF. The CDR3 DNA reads TGTGCTAGTGGTCGATCAGGGACAGGGGGGAACGGGAATCAGCCCCAGCATTTT.

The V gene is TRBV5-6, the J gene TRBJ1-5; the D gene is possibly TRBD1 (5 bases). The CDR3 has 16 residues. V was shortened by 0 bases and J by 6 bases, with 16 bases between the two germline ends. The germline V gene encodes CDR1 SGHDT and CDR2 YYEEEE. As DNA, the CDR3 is TGTGCCAGCAGCTTGGGTGGATACGGGGGAGGTCAGCCCCAGCATTTT. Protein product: CASSLGGYGGGQPQHF.

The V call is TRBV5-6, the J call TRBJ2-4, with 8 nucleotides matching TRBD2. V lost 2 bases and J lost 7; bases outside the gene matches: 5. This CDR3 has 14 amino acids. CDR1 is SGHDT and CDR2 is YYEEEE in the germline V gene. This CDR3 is CASSFLLADNIQYF. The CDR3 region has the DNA TGTGCCAGCAGCTTCCTACTAGCGGACAACATTCAGTACTTC.

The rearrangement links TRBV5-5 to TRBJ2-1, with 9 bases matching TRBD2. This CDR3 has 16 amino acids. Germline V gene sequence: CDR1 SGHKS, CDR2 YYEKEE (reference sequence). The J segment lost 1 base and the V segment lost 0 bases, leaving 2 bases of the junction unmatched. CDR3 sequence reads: CASSLVAGGSYNEQFF. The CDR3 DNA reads TGTGCCAGCAGCTTGGTGGCGGGAGGGTCCTACAATGAGCAGTTCTTC.

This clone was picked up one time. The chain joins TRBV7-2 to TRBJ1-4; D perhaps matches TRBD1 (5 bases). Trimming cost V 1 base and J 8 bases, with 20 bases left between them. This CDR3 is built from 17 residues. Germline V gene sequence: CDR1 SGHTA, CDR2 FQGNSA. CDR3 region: CASSLGGGFPSLEKLFF. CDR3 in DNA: TGTGCCAGCAGCTTAGGGGGGGGATTCCCCTCATTAGAAAAACTGTTTTTT. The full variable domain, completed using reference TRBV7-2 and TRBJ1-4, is GAGVSQSPSNKVTEKGKDVELRCDPISGHTALYWYRQSLGQGLEFLIYFQGNSAPDKSGLPSDRFSAERTGGSVSTLTIQRTQQEDSAVYLCASSLGGGFPSLEKLFFGSGTQLSVL.

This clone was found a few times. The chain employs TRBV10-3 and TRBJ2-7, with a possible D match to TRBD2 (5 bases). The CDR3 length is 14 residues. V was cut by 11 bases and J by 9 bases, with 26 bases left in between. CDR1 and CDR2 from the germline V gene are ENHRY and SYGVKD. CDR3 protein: CAVAPAAGPRVQYF. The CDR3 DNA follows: TGTGCCGTCGCCCCAGCGGCGGGCCCTCGTGTGCAGTACTTC.

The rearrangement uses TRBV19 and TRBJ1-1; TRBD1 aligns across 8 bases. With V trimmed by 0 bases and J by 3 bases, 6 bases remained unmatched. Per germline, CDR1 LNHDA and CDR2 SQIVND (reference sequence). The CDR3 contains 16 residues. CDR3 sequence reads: CASSIDPDRADTEAFF. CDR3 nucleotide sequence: TGTGCCAGTAGTATAGACCCGGACAGGGCGGACACTGAAGCTTTCTTT. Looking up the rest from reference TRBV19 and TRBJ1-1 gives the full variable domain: DGGITQSPKYLFRKEGQNVTLSCEQNLNHDAMYWYRQDPGQGLRLIYYSQIVNDFQKGDIAEGYSVSREKKESFPLTVTSAQKNPTAFYLCASSIDPDRADTEAFFGQGTRLTVV.

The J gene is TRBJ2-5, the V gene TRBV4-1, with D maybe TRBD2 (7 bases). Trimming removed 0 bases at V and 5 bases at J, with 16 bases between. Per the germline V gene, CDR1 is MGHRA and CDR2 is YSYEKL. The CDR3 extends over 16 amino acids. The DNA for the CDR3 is TGCGCCAGCAGCCAAGATAGGGGGGGGCGCGTTGAGACCCAGTACTTC. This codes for CASSQDRGGRVETQYF.

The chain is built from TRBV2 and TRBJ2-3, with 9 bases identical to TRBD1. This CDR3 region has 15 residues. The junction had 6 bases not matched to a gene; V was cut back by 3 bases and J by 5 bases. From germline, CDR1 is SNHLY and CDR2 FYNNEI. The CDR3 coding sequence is TGTGCCAGCAGTGACACGACAGGGGGGAGAGATACGCAGTATTTT. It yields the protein CASSDTTGGRDTQYF.

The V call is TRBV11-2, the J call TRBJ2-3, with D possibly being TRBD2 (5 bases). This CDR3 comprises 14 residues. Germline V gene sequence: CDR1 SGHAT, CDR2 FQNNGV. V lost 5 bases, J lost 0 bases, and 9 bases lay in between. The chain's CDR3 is CASSSGISTDTQYF. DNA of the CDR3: TGTGCCAGCAGCAGCGGAATCAGCACAGATACGCAGTATTTT.

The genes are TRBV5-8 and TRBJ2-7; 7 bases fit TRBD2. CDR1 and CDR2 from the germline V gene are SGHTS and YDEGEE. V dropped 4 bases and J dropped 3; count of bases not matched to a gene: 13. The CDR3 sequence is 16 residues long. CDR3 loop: CASSAGWGGRIYEQYF. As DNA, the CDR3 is TGTGCCAGCAGCGCGGGTTGGGGGGGACGGATCTACGAGCAGTACTTC.

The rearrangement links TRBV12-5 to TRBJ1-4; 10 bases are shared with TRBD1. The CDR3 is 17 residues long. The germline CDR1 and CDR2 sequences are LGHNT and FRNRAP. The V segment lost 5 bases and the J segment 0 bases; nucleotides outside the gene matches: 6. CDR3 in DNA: TGTGCTAGTGGTAGGGACAGGGGAAGCGCAACTAATGAAAAACTGTTTTTT. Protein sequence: CASGRDRGSATNEKLFF.

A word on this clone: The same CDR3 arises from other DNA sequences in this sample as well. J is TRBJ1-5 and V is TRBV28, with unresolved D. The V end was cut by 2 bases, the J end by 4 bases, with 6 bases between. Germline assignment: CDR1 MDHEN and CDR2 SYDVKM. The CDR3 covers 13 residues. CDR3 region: CASSLDSNQPQHF. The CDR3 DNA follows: TGTGCCAGCAGTTTAGATTCGAATCAGCCCCAGCATTTT.

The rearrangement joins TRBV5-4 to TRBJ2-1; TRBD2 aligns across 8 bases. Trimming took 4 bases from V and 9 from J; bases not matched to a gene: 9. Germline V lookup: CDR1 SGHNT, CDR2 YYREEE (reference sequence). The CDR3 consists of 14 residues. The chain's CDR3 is CASSALGGAGEQFF. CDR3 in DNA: TGTGCCAGCAGCGCCCTCGGGGGGGCCGGTGAGCAGTTCTTC.

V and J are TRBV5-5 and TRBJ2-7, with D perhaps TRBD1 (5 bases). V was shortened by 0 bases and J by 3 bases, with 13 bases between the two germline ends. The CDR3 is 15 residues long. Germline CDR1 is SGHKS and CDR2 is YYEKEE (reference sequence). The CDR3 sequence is CASSLGKGPNYEQYF. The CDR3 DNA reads TGTGCCAGCAGCTTGGGGAAGGGGCCCAACTACGAGCAGTACTTC. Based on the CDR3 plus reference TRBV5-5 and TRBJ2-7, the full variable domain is DAGVTQSPTHLIKTRGQQVTLRCSPISGHKSVSWYQQVLGQGPQFIFQYYEKEERGRGNFPDRFSARQFPNYSSELNVNALLLGDSALYLCASSLGKGPNYEQYFGPGTRLTVT.